What follows describes a single TCR beta chain. Primers included in the PCR were 60 Vbeta and 13 Jbeta primers. TCRdb keeps only in-frame clones here, not all; method: immunoSEQ multiplex PCR. The data contain under 200,000 clones, approximately 72% of them singletons. CDR1 is SGHNT, CDR2 YYREEE, per germline (reference sequence). Trimming shortened V by 0 bases and J by 1 base, and 9 bases separated the two germline ends. The CDR3 runs to 15 residues. This sample was taken from a study of cytomegalovirus exposure and HLA in healthy donors. Source material: PBMCs. This receptor was taken from a man between 50 and 59 years old in good health and CMV-seronegative. The rearrangement joins TRBV5-4 to TRBJ2-3; tentatively, D is TRBD2 (6 bases). The CDR3 loop is CASSLGASGTDTQYF. CDR3 nucleotide sequence: TGTGCCAGCAGCTTGGGGGCTAGCGGCACAGATACGCAGTATTTT.